The clone carrying this TCR beta chain was seen at least ten times. The TCRbeta library was prepared with unique molecular identifiers. Via MiXCR, TCRdb re-called the PCR reads, giving one row per CDR3 protein. In the table there are around 500,000 distinct CDR3 sequences, around 12% of which are singletons. This sample is drawn from a study of T-cell reconstitution after alpha-beta-depleted transplantation in children. The trim removed 6 bases at V and 0 bases at J, leaving 7 bases unmatched. The CDR3 length is 18 residues. V and J are TRBV12-3 or TRBV12-4 and TRBJ2-1, with 14 nucleotides matching TRBD2. The specimen was PBMCs from the stem cell graft donor, collected from the stem cell graft. This sequence originates from a human donor who donated a stem cell graft to a child with combined immunodeficiency. This CDR3 reads CASSPGLAGVGSYNEQFF. The CDR3 DNA reads as TGTGCCAGCAGCCCGGGACTAGCGGGAGTTGGCTCCTACAATGAGCAGTTCTTC.